Included here is one TCR beta chain sequence, with context. The sample comes from a study of T cell responses to AZD1222 COVID-19 vaccine. Trimming pared 6 bases from V and 0 bases from J, leaving 8 bases between. Germline assignment: CDR1 MNHEY and CDR2 SVGAGI. The CDR3 is 13 residues long. Clones were sequenced by immunoSEQ multiplex PCR, and TCRdb holds only the in-frame ones, with some missing. The sample has tens of thousands of clones; 80% to 90% are singletons. The sample in question was peripheral blood, obtained on day 0 of AZD1222 vaccination. This rearrangement joins TRBV6-5 to TRBJ1-1; D ambiguous. The sequence was collected from an adult in good health. The CDR3, as DNA: TGTGCCAGCAGCTCCGTTTTGAACACTGAAGCTTTCTTT. Translation gives CASSSVLNTEAFF.